This T cell receptor (beta chain) was recovered during a study of tissue T cells after allogeneic stem cell transplantation (dated by TCRdb to the early 2020s). For context, the study as a whole: When multiple samples of a tissue existed, pathologist review of H&E sections prioritized samples with histologically apparent lymphocytes for sequencing. The human part of the study was a prospective observational study with no blinding and no randomization. The study profiled TCR beta repertoires in many tissues obtained from research autopsies of patients with and without GVHD, and also in mouse models of GVHD. Beyond this particular receptor, the publication reports: Blood and spleen T cells captured only a limited portion of the TCR repertoire detected in tissues, in both patients and mice. For the non-GVHD comparator patients, no blood samples were available. Only a few T cell clones appeared in more than one patient, yet motif-based clustering showed tissue-specific repertoire signatures that were shared between patients. The patient cohort was small and clinically heterogeneous, and sampling depth was acknowledged as a limitation. Which tissue TCRs were alloreactive or antigen-specific was not determined in the study, and some clones might have been persisting host cells. Within patients, how anatomically similar tissues were was a major factor shaping TCR repertoire composition, regardless of disease or transplant status.

The library was produced with the immunoSEQ multiplex PCR assay. TCRbeta CDR3 sequencing was performed at survey depth by Adaptive Biotechnologies, and CDR3 sequences, V/J genes, productive frequency and template counts were reported. TCR beta CDR3 regions were amplified from genomic DNA rather than RNA. In the original analysis: Jensen-Shannon divergence was used to quantify pairwise repertoire overlap between tissues, with a value of 1 meaning complete divergence and a value of 0 meaning identical repertoires. Based on pairwise JSD values, tissues were grouped by single-linkage agglomerative hierarchical clustering, and the results were shown as dendrograms. GLIPH2 was applied to all patient samples using simulation_depth 1000, kmer_min_depth 3, and cdr3_length_cutoff 8, and only groups with more than two unique CDR3s were retained. In a standardized tissue-overlap score, Jaccard GLIPH-group overlap across patients was extrapolated to a standard repertoire size of 1000 clones. Linear mixed-effect models, with tissue as a fixed effect and individual as a random effect, were used to test how diversity related to clinical or experimental variables. The source is immuneACCESS, and TCRdb retained only in-frame sequences with V and J called. Part of the clones is not carried over; for the studies checked, unresolved V genes explain less than half of this, and the remainder is unexplained. V and J calls and clone size follow that table, whereas D and trimming were derived from the DNA. In this sample the table shows roughly 25,000 clones, about 70% of which occur a single time. The top ten clones comprise approximately 8% of the sample.

This specimen's time point label, interpreted: human tissue collected at research (rapid) autopsy. For comparison, three non-HCT patients with other cancers were selected retrospectively, each having at least five GI tract samples and no known GI disease at death. Autopsy tissues included GI sites from esophagus to rectum, liver, skin and lymphoid organs including spleen, after a median post-mortem interval of around 9.1 hours. Each autopsy specimen was cut in two, with one portion flash-frozen in liquid nitrogen and the remainder formalin-fixed, and the outer muscle layers of GI specimens were removed. Genomic DNA was extracted from frozen tissues using the Mag-Bind Blood & Tissue DNA HDQ 96 Kit on a Chemagic 360 or the DNeasy Blood & Tissue Kit. Because of concern about red blood cell contamination, extracted DNA underwent additional purification with the Genomic DNA Clean & Concentrator-25 kit.

Including cysteine and phenylalanine, the CDR3 has 16 amino acids. Only the CDR3 region is kept as DNA, spanning 48 bases read in frame from base 1. V drops 6 bases and J drops 0 bases, leaving 16 bases in between. Per the germline V gene (reference sequence), MNHEY is the CDR1 and SMNVEV is the CDR2. With respect to this clone: Its target antigen remains unknown. Base qualities are missing; no much larger clone stands one base away.

The TCR originated in a female donor over 55 with lung cancer. The sequence is built from TRBV27 and TRBJ2-3; possibly the D gene is TRBD2, per 7 matching bases. Sequenced material: tissue from the ileum, taken at autopsy. The CDR3 loop reads CASSPPEGGSTDTQYF. The DNA is as follows: TGTGCCAGCAGCCCCCCCGAGGGGGGGAGCACAGATACGCAGTATTTT.